The clone carrying this T cell receptor (beta chain) was found a few times. The antigen is not known. The CDR3 is 14 residues long. V lost 1 base and J 3 bases, leaving 10 bases between the germline ends. The germline V gene has CDR1 SGHDT and CDR2 YYEEEE. Study conclusions and caveats: Tumor-infiltrating Treg TCR alpha and beta sequences overlapped most with tumor naive CD4+ T cells, then blood naive. Tumor memory CD4+ T cell TCR gene usage clustered with blood and lymph node memory CD4+ cells and lymph node naive CD4+ cells.

After constant-region reverse-primer amplification, full-length variable regions underwent semi-nested PCR with Nested Universal Primer A. TCRdb redid the calling of the 5' RACE reads with MiXCR, one entry per CDR3 protein. The table lists some 60,000 distinct CDR3 sequences, around 30% of them singletons, with roughly 2.1% in the top ten. Naive CD4+ cells had CD25+ Tregs removed. The chain links TRBV5-6 to TRBJ1-1; D is undetermined. The source is a female donor with breast cancer. What was sequenced was tumor-infiltrating naive CD4+ T cells sorted from the breast tumor. Subset noted: naive CD4+ T cells, CD4+CD45RA+CD25-. The CDR3 here is CASSLKSTDTEAFF. The CDR3 bases are TGTGCCAGCAGCTTGAAGTCTACGGACACTGAAGCTTTCTTT.